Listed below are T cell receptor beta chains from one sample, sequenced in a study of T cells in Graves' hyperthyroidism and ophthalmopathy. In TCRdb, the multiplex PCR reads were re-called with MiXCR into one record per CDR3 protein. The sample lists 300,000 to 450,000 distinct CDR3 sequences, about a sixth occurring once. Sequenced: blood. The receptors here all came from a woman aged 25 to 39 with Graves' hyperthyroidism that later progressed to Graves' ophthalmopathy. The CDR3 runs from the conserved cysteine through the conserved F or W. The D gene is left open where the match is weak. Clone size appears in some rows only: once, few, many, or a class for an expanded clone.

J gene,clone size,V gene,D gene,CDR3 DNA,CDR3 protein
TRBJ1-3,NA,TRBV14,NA,TGTGCCAGCAGCCAAGGAAGAGGGGCTGGAAACACCATATATTTT,CASSQGRGAGNTIYF
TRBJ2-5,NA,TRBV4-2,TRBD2,TGTGCCAGCAGCCAAGAACTAGCGGGGGGGCAAGAGACCCAGTACTTC,CASSQELAGGQETQYF
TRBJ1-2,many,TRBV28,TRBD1,TGTGCCAGCAGTGGGACCACCGCGGGACAGGGTTTTAAGGTCTACACCTTC,CASSGTTAGQGFKVYTF
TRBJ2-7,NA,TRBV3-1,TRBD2,TGTGCCAGCAGCCAAGCGGGAGGGGAGGAGGACGAGCAGTACTTC,CASSQAGGEEDEQYF
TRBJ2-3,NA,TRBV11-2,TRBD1,TGTGCCAGCACTTCGGGACAGGGGCGAGATACGCAGTATTTT,CASTSGQGRDTQYF
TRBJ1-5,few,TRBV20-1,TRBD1,TGCAGTGCTGGAACCGGACAGGGGGAACAGCCCCAGCATTTT,CSAGTGQGEQPQHF
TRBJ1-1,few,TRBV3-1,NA,TGTGCCAGCAGCCAAGGTTTGTTGGGGTACACTGAAGCTTTCTTT,CASSQGLLGYTEAFF
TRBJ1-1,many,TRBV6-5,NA,TGTGCCAGCAGTTACTCTTCGGTTCCGCGCCGAAAAACGAAGGGCACTGAAGCTTTCTTT,CASSYSSVPRRKTKGTEAFF
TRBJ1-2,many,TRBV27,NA,TGTGCCAGCAGTAACTCCGGTCGTCCAAAAAACTATGGCTACACCTTC,CASSNSGRPKNYGYTF
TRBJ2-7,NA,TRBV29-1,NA,TGCAGCGTTGATTTTTTGGGTACCGACGAGCAGTACTTC,CSVDFLGTDEQYF
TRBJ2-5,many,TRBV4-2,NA,TGTGCCAGCAGCCAAGATCGGGGGACGGGAGAGACCCAGTACTTC,CASSQDRGTGETQYF
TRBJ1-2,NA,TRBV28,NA,TGTGCCAGCAGTTCCGGGGGAGAGGGCTACACCTTC,CASSSGGEGYTF
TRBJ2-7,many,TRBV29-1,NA,TGCAGCGGTGTTGGGGACTCCTACGAGCAGTACTTC,CSGVGDSYEQYF
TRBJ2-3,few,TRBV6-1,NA,TGTGCCAGCAGCGAGACAGGCGCTCTAGATACGCAGTATTTT,CASSETGALDTQYF
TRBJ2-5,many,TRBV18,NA,TGTGCCAGCTCACCAACGTCGTGGCAAGAGACCCAGTACTTC,CASSPTSWQETQYF
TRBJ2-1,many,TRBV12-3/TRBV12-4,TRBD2,TGTGCCAGCAGCAGGACGGGGGGGGCCTTTGAGCAGTTCTTC,CASSRTGGAFEQFF
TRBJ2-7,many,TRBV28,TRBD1,TGTGCCAGCAGTTATGCCGGGACAGGGGGGTTCTACGAGCAGTACTTC,CASSYAGTGGFYEQYF
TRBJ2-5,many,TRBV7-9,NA,TGTGCCAGCAGCTTAGGATCAGGCGGAGAGACCCAGTACTTC,CASSLGSGGETQYF
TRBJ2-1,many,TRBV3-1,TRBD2,TGTGCCAGCAGCTCCCATCGAATGGGACTAGCAAACAATGAGCAGTTCTTC,CASSSHRMGLANNEQFF
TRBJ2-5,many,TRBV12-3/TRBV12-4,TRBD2,TGTGCCAGCAGTTCATCATTGAGCGGGAGGGAGGAGACCCAGTACTTC,CASSSSLSGREETQYF
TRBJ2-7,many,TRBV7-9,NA,TGTGCCAGCAGCTTTCATTTAGGACCGTTGGCCGAGCAGTACTTC,CASSFHLGPLAEQYF